There are many counts of the clone carrying this T cell receptor (beta chain). This sample was taken from a study of T-cell reconstitution after alpha-beta-depleted transplantation in children. CDR1 is LGHDT and CDR2 is YNNKEL in the germline V gene (reference sequence). This CDR3 has 12 residues. V lost 4 bases and J lost 6, with 10 bases in between. Unique molecular identifiers were built into the TCRbeta library. Each CDR3 protein is one row after TCRdb ran MiXCR on the PCR reads. The data contain about 91,000 distinct CDR3 sequences, roughly 8.3% of them singletons. The J gene is TRBJ2-7, the V gene TRBV3-1; D unclear. The receptor's source is a human donor who donated a stem cell graft to a child with congenital amegakaryocytic thrombocytopenia. This specimen was PBMCs from the stem cell graft donor, taken from the stem cell graft. The CDR3 nucleotides read TGTGCCAGCAGCCCTGGTAGACTCGAGCAGTACTTC. Amino acid sequence: CASSPGRLEQYF.